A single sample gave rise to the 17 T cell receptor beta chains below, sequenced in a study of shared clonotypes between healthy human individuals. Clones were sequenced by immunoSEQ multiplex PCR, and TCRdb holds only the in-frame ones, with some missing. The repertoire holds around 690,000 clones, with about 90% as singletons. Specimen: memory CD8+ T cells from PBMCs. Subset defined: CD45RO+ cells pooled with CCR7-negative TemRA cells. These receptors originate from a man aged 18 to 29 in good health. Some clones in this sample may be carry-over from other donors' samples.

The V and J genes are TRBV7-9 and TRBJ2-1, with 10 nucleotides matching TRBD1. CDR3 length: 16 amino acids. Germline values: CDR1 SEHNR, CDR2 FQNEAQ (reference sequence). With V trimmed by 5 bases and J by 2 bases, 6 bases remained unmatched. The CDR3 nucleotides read TGTGCCAGCAGCCTCGCGGGACAGGGGACCTACAATGAGCAGTTCTTC. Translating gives CASSLAGQGTYNEQFF. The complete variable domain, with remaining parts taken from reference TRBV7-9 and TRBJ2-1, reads DTGVSQNPRHKITKRGQNVTFRCDPISEHNRLYWYRQTLGQGPEFLTYFQNEAQLEKSRLLSDRFSAERPKGSFSTLEIQRTEQGDSAMYLCASSLAGQGTYNEQFFGPGTRLTVL.

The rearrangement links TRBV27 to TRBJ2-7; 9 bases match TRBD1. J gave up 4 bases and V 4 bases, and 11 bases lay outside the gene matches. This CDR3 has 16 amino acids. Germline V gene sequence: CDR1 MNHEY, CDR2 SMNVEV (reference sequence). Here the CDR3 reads CASSWGPGQGTYEQYF. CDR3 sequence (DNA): TGTGCCAGCAGTTGGGGGCCGGGACAGGGAACTTACGAGCAGTACTTC.

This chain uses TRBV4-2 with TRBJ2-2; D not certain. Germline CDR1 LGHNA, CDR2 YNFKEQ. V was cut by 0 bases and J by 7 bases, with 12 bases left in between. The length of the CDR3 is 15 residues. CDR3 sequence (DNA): TGTGCCAGCAGCCAAGAAGCTCCGGGCTTCGGGGAGCTGTTTTTT. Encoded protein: CASSQEAPGFGELFF.

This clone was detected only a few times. The CDR3 DNA is TGTGCCAGCCCACAGGGGGATCTCAGGACCGGGGAGCTGTTTTTT. Amino acids: CASPQGDLRTGELFF. This rearrangement joins TRBV7-9 to TRBJ2-2; 8 nucleotides agree with TRBD1. Per germline, CDR1 SEHNR and CDR2 FQNEAQ (reference sequence). V trimming: 8 bases; J trimming: 5 bases; junction bases outside the gene matches: 10. There are 15 residues in the CDR3. Variable domain in full (rest from reference TRBV7-9 and TRBJ2-2): DTGVSQNPRHKITKRGQNVTFRCDPISEHNRLYWYRQTLGQGPEFLTYFQNEAQLEKSRLLSDRFSAERPKGSFSTLEIQRTEQGDSAMYLCASPQGDLRTGELFFGEGSRLTVL.

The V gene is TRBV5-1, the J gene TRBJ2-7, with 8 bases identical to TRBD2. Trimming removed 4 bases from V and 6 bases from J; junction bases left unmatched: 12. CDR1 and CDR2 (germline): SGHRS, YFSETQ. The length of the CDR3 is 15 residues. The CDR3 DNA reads TGCGCCAGCAGCAAGACTAGCGCCTCCTGGGGCGAGCAGTACTTC. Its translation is CASSKTSASWGEQYF.

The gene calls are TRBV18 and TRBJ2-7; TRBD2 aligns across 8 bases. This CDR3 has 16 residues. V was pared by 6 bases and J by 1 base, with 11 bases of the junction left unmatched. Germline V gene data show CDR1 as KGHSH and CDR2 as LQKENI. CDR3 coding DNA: TGTGCCAGCTCCCTTCCGGGTGCGGGAGGTTCCTACGAGCAGTACTTC. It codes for CASSLPGAGGSYEQYF.

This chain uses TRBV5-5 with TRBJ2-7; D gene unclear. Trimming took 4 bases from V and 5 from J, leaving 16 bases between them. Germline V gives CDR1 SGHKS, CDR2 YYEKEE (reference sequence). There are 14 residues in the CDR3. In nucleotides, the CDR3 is TGTGCCAGCAGCGGGTTGGGGTTCCGAGACGAGCAGTACTTC. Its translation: CASSGLGFRDEQYF.

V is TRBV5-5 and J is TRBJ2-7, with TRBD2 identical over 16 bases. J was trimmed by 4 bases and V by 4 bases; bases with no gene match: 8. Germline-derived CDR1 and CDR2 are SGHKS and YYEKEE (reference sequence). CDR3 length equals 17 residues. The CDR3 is CASSTGLAGGPVYEQYF. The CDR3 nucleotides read TGTGCCAGCAGCACGGGACTAGCGGGAGGGCCGGTGTACGAGCAGTACTTC.

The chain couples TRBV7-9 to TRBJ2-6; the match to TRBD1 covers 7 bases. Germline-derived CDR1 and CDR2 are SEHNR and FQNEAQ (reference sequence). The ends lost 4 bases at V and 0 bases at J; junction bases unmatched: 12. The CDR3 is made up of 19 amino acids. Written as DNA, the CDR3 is TGTGCCAGCAGCTCCAAGCCGGGACAGCAGAGCTCTGGGGCCAACGTCCTGACTTTC. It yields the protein CASSSKPGQQSSGANVLTF.

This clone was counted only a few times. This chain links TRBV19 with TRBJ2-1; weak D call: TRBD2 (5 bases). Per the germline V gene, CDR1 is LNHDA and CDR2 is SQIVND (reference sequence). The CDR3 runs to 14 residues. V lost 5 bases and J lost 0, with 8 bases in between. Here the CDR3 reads CASSGAGSYNEQFF. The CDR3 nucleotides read TGTGCCAGTAGTGGCGCGGGCTCCTACAATGAGCAGTTCTTC.

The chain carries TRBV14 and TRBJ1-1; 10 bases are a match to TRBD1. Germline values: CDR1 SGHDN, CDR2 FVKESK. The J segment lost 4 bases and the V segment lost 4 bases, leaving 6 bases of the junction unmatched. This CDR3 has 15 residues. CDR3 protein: CASSPRGQGLTEAFF. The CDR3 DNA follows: TGTGCCAGCAGCCCGAGGGGACAGGGGCTCACTGAAGCTTTCTTT.

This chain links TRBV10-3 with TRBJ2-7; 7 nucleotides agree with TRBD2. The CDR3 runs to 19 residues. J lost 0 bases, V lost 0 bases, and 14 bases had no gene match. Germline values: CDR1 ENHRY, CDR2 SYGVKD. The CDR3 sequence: CAISESPSGVLFASYEQYF. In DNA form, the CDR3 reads TGTGCCATCAGTGAGTCGCCCAGCGGGGTGTTATTTGCCTCCTACGAGCAGTACTTC.

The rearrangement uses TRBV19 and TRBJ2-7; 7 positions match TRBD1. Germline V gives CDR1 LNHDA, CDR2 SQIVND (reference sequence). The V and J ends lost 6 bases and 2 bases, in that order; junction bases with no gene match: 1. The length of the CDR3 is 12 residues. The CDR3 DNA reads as TGTGCCAGTAGCGGGACAGCCTACGAGCAGTACTTC. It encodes CASSGTAYEQYF.

The CDR3 region is CASSYTRQGYGTEAFF. Written as DNA, the CDR3 is TGTGCCAGCAGTTATACCAGACAGGGTTATGGCACTGAAGCTTTCTTT. V gene TRBV6-5 combines with J gene TRBJ1-1, with 7 bases lining up with TRBD1. Germline V CDR1 and CDR2: MNHEY, SVGAGI. The trim removed 3 bases at V and 4 bases at J, leaving 11 bases unmatched. CDR3 length: 16 residues.

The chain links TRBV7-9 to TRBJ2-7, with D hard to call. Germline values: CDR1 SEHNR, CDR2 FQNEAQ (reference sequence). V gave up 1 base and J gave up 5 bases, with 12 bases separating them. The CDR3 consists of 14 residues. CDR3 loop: CASSLGQVSHEQYF. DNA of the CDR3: TGTGCCAGCAGCTTAGGCCAGGTTTCACACGAGCAGTACTTC. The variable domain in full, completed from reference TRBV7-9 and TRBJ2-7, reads DTGVSQNPRHKITKRGQNVTFRCDPISEHNRLYWYRQTLGQGPEFLTYFQNEAQLEKSRLLSDRFSAERPKGSFSTLEIQRTEQGDSAMYLCASSLGQVSHEQYFGPGTRLTVT.

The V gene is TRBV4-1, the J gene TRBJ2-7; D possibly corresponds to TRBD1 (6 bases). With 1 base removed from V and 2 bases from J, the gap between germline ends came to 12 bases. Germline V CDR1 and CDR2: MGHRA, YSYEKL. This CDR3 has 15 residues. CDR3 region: CASSQVAGVAYEQYF. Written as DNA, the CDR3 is TGCGCCAGCAGCCAAGTGGCAGGGGTAGCCTACGAGCAGTACTTC.

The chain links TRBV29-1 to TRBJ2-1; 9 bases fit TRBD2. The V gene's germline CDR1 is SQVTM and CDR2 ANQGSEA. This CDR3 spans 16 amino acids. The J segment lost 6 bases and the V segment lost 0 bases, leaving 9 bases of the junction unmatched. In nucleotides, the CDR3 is TGCAGCGTTGAAGAGGGTTGCGGGAGGGCCTGCAATGAGCAGTTCTTC. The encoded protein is CSVEEGCGRACNEQFF.